Ten or more counts support the clone carrying this T cell receptor beta chain. What it binds is unknown. The V gene lost 6 bases and the J gene lost 3 bases, with 11 bases spanning the gap. The CDR3 runs 13 residues. The data originate from a study of post-analysis software for immune sequencing data. Whole-study context: Clinical courses comprised relapsing-remitting, secondary progressive and progressive-relapsing multiple sclerosis. Study observations and caveats: Several TRBV segments (TRBV5-6, TRBV5-1 and TRBV20-1 among them) occurred more frequently in patients than in controls. Normalized Chao1 diversity was significantly lower in multiple sclerosis patients than in controls.

Each TCR beta cDNA library carried unique molecular identifiers. Researchers reported a few hundred thousand cDNA molecules coming from approximately 0.91 to 9.4 million T cells. In TCRdb, the PCR reads were re-called with MiXCR into one record per CDR3 protein. The sample consists of roughly 170,000 distinct CDR3 sequences, 30% of them appearing once. The sequence came from a girl under 18 with multiple sclerosis. Sequenced sample: blood. The chain employs TRBV12-3 or TRBV12-4 and TRBJ1-2, with TRBD1 as a possible D gene (5 bases). The CDR3 sequence: CASRSGKDYGYTF. Here the CDR3 DNA reads TGTGCCAGCAGATCAGGGAAGGACTATGGCTACACCTTC.